The 8 T cell receptor beta chains in this list originate from one sample, sequenced in a study of chemoradiotherapy in HPV16-positive cancers. Profiling relied on immunoSEQ multiplex PCR, and the TCRdb table lists in-frame clones only, not all of them. Among about 68,000 clones listed, 88% were seen once. The input for sequencing was blood, taken from a patient who underwent chemoradiotherapy. These receptors were taken from a human donor with HPV-associated anogenital cancer.

The rearrangement uses TRBV6-5 and TRBJ1-1; perhaps TRBD1 as D (6 bases). The germline V gene has CDR1 MNHEY and CDR2 SVGAGI. The ends were cut back, 4 bases at V and 1 base at J, with 7 bases in the middle. The CDR3 runs to 13 residues. CDR3 in DNA: TGTGCCAGCAGTTTACAGGGGAACACTGAAGCTTTCTTT. Encoded protein: CASSLQGNTEAFF.

The J gene is TRBJ2-5, the V gene TRBV4-1, with D unclear. Germline values: CDR1 MGHRA, CDR2 YSYEKL. The ends were cut back, 1 base at V and 5 bases at J, with 8 bases in the middle. The CDR3 runs 13 residues. This CDR3 reads CASSQGRYETQYF. CDR3 bases: TGCGCCAGCAGCCAAGGAAGGTATGAGACCCAGTACTTC.

This clone was seen only once. DNA for the CDR3: TGCGCCAGCAGCTCCCTTAGGGGGGCCCCTGGGGCCAACGTCCTGACTTTC. It yields the protein CASSSLRGAPGANVLTF. The J gene is TRBJ2-6, the V gene TRBV5-1; D may match TRBD1 or TRBD2 (6 bases each). This CDR3 has 17 residues. Germline CDR1 is SGHRS and CDR2 is YFSETQ. V was clipped by 3 bases and J by 2 bases, with 15 bases between them.

The chain has TRBV28 and TRBJ1-2; D might be TRBD1 (6 bases). CDR1 is MDHEN and CDR2 is SYDVKM in the germline V gene. The CDR3 is 12 amino acids. The germline V and J ends were trimmed by 5 bases and 5 bases, with 9 bases remaining between them. The DNA for the CDR3 is TGTGCCAGCAGTGGACAGCCATATGGCTACACCTTC. Translation: CASSGQPYGYTF.

V and J are TRBV19 and TRBJ2-1; 8 nucleotides agree with TRBD2. CDR1 is LNHDA and CDR2 is SQIVND in the germline V gene (reference sequence). CDR3 size: 15 residues. J gave up 4 bases and V 3 bases, and 5 bases lay outside the gene matches. CDR3: CASSMAGGRYNEQFF. In DNA, the CDR3 is TGTGCCAGTAGTATGGCGGGAGGTCGTTACAATGAGCAGTTCTTC.

This chain uses TRBV6-5 with TRBJ2-7; D unclear. The V end lost 6 bases, the J end lost 3 bases, and 12 bases lay between the germline ends. Germline V gives CDR1 MNHEY, CDR2 SVGAGI. The CDR3 runs 13 residues. Here the CDR3 reads CASSSADHYEQYF. In DNA, the CDR3 is TGTGCCAGCAGCTCCGCGGATCACTACGAGCAGTACTTC.

This chain joins TRBV19 and TRBJ1-3; no definite D call. Per the germline V gene, CDR1 is LNHDA and CDR2 is SQIVND (reference sequence). The CDR3 spans 15 residues. With 3 bases removed from V and 0 bases from J, the gap between germline ends came to 9 bases. CDR3 sequence (DNA): TGTGCCAGTAGTATGCAGAGCCTCTCTGGAAACACCATATATTTT. Translation: CASSMQSLSGNTIYF.

The CDR3 nucleotides are TGTGCCACCAGCAGAGATACAAGGGCCCAGACAGATACGCAGTATTTT. It encodes CATSRDTRAQTDTQYF. V usage is TRBV15 and J usage is TRBJ2-3; D remains unclear. The V and J ends lost 0 bases and 3 bases respectively, with 13 bases between them. In germline, CDR1 is LNHNV, CDR2 YYDKDF (reference sequence). The CDR3 has 16 amino acids.